Listed below are T cell receptor beta chains from one sample, sequenced in a study of tumor and adjacent non-tumor tissue in lung cancer. TCRdb re-called the multiplex PCR reads through MiXCR, storing one row per CDR3 protein. This table holds about 110,000 distinct CDR3 sequences, about 80% found once. Sequencing input: lung tumor tissue. All receptors derive from a man in his 70s with non-small cell lung cancer. Both conserved end residues are part of each CDR3. The D gene is left open where the match is weak. For some rows the clone size is stated as once, few or many, or as a class when expanded; others skip it.

clone_size: -
d_call: -
v_call: TRBV29-1
j_call: TRBJ2-3
cdr3_length: 14
cdr3_nt: TGCAGCGCTAGACGGGAGTTCTGCACAGATACGCAGTATTTT
cdr3_aa: CSARREFCTDTQYF

clone_size: -
d_call: -
v_call: TRBV25-1
j_call: TRBJ1-5
cdr3_length: 13
cdr3_nt: TGTGCCAGTTCCGACAGAGGGAATCAGCCCCAGCATTTT
cdr3_aa: CASSDRGNQPQHF

clone_size: -
d_call: -
v_call: TRBV5-6
j_call: TRBJ2-7
cdr3_length: 12
cdr3_nt: TGTGCCAGCAGACTAGGGGTCCACGAGCATTACTTC
cdr3_aa: CASRLGVHEHYF

clone_size: -
d_call: -
v_call: TRBV20-1
j_call: TRBJ2-7
cdr3_length: 11
cdr3_nt: TGTAGTGCTACCGGGGCGGTCGTGCAGTACTTC
cdr3_aa: CSATGAVVQYF

clone_size: -
d_call: TRBD2
v_call: TRBV7-2
j_call: TRBJ2-3
cdr3_length: 18
cdr3_nt: TGTGCCAGCAGCTTAATTAGCTGGACTAGCGGGGTGGAAGATACGCAGTATTTT
cdr3_aa: CASSLISWTSGVEDTQYF

clone_size: -
d_call: TRBD1
v_call: TRBV6-2/TRBV6-3
j_call: TRBJ2-5
cdr3_length: 16
cdr3_nt: TGTGCCAACAGTTACCACGGACAGGGCCCTCAAGAGACCCAGTACTTC
cdr3_aa: CANSYHGQGPQETQYF

clone_size: -
d_call: -
v_call: TRBV3-1
j_call: TRBJ1-1
cdr3_length: 13
cdr3_nt: TGTGCCAGCAGCCAAGACGTGGACACTGAAGCTTTCTTT
cdr3_aa: CASSQDVDTEAFF

clone_size: once
d_call: TRBD1
v_call: TRBV6-1
j_call: TRBJ1-2
cdr3_length: 12
cdr3_nt: TGTGCAAGCAGTGAAATGGACAGGGAGAAAGTCTTC
cdr3_aa: CASSEMDREKVF

clone_size: -
d_call: -
v_call: TRBV6-5
j_call: TRBJ2-4
cdr3_length: 14
cdr3_nt: TGTGCCTGCAGTGACAGATTAGCGAGAAACATTCAGTACTTC
cdr3_aa: CACSDRLARNIQYF

clone_size: -
d_call: -
v_call: TRBV6-1
j_call: TRBJ1-1
cdr3_length: 15
cdr3_nt: TGCGCCAGCAGTGAGAGGAGCAGGGCTAACACTGAAGCTTTCTTT
cdr3_aa: CASSERSRANTEAFF

clone_size: -
d_call: -
v_call: TRBV10-3
j_call: TRBJ2-2
cdr3_length: 15
cdr3_nt: TGTGCCATCGGTGAGTCAGTATCGAACACCGGGAAGCTGTTTTTT
cdr3_aa: CAIGESVSNTGKLFF

clone_size: -
d_call: -
v_call: TRBV6-6
j_call: TRBJ2-1
cdr3_length: 17
cdr3_nt: TGTGCCAGCAGTTACCAAGTGGTTGTCGGGGCATACAATGAGCAGTTCTTC
cdr3_aa: CASSYQVVVGAYNEQFF